This TCR beta chain was obtained from a study of spatial heterogeneity in lung cancer. Documented time point: sample taken at primary tumor resection. Material for sequencing was whole RNA from tumor, nontumor lung or frozen PBMC, left unsorted. TCRdb recomputed calls from the 5' RACE reads with MiXCR, one row per CDR3 protein. This sample carries over 5,000 distinct CDR3 sequences, about 2.9% of them seen once, and the ten largest clones take roughly a quarter. V dropped 2 bases and J dropped 2; count of bases not matched to a gene: 3. Germline CDR1 is SEHNR and CDR2 is FQNEAQ (reference sequence). This CDR3 contains 15 residues. This clonotype is labeled medium-sized.

The V call is TRBV7-9, the J call TRBJ1-3, with 7 nucleotides matching TRBD1. This TCR derives from a male donor with early-stage non-small cell lung cancer. Sequences were derived from normal lung tissue next to the tumor, sampled at surgery. CDR3 bases: TGTGCCAGCAGCTTATCAGGGGGAGCTGGAAACACCATATATTTT. The encoded protein is CASSLSGGAGNTIYF.